Below are 5 T cell receptor beta chains sequenced from a single sample in a study of blood T cell repertoires in COVID-19. Profiling relied on immunoSEQ multiplex PCR, and the TCRdb table lists in-frame clones only, not all of them. This sample has 69,000 or so clones, with roughly 80% found just once. Sequenced sample: peripheral blood. These receptors were taken from a woman of 80 years or more with acute or convalescent COVID-19.

The V call is TRBV9, the J call TRBJ2-2; the match to TRBD1 covers 11 bases. The CDR3 has 16 residues. The junction had 9 bases not matched to a gene; V was cut back by 4 bases and J by 7 bases. Germline V lookup: CDR1 SGDLS, CDR2 YYNGEE. This chain's CDR3 is CASSSSGTGGLGELFF. As DNA, the CDR3 is TGTGCCAGCAGCTCCTCCGGGACAGGGGGGCTCGGGGAGCTGTTTTTT. Together with reference TRBV9 and TRBJ2-2, the CDR3 gives the full variable domain: DSGVTQTPKHLITATGQRVTLRCSPRSGDLSVYWYQQSLDQGLQFLIQYYNGEERAKGNILERFSAQQFPDLHSELNLSSLELGDSALYFCASSSSGTGGLGELFFGEGSRLTVL.

The CDR3 is CASSPDRATQYF. The CDR3 DNA sequence: TGTGCCAGCAGCCCAGACAGGGCTACGCAGTATTTT. The chain couples TRBV11-3 to TRBJ2-3; 7 bases align to TRBD1. The V gene's germline CDR1 is SGHNT and CDR2 YENEEA. Trimming at V came to 5 bases and at J to 8 bases, leaving 4 bases not matched to a gene. The CDR3 is made up of 12 amino acids.

This clone is a singleton in its sample. The junction and the germline gene differ at one end; a read error may be behind it. The chain recombines TRBV5-5 with TRBJ1-2; TRBD1 matches 11 bases. The CDR3 extends over 15 amino acids. Per germline, CDR1 SGHKS and CDR2 YYEKEE (reference sequence). The CDR3 loop reads CASSLGQGVFYGYTF. The DNA for the CDR3 is TGTGCCAGCAGTTTGGGACAGGGGGTTTTCTATGGCTACACCTTC.

This chain connects TRBV5-1 to TRBJ1-6; D remains unclear. The CDR3 covers 13 residues. V dropped 2 bases and J dropped 9 bases, with 9 bases sitting between them. Germline V lookup: CDR1 SGHRS, CDR2 YFSETQ. The CDR3 DNA reads TGCGCCAGCAGCTTTGATGGCACTTCACCCCTCCACTTT. Translated, it gives CASSFDGTSPLHF.

This chain links TRBV5-1 with TRBJ2-3; D gene unclear. Trimming took off 1 base at V and 0 bases at J, with 6 bases between the two ends. The CDR3 spans 14 residues. Germline-derived CDR1 and CDR2 are SGHRS and YFSETQ. The CDR3 region has the DNA TGCGCCAGCAGCTTGTTAGATAGCACAGATACGCAGTATTTT. Amino acids: CASSLLDSTDTQYF.